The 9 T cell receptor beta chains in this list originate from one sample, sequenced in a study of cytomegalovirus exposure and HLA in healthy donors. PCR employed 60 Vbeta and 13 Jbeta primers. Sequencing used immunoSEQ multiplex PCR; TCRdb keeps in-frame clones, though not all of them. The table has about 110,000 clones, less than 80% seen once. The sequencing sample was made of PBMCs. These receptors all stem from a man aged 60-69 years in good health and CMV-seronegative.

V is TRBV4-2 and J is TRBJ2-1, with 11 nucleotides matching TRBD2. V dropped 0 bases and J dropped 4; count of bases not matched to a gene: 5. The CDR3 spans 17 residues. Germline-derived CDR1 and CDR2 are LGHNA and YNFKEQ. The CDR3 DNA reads TGTGCCAGCAGCCAAGAGAATAGCGGGGGGGGGTACAATGAGCAGTTCTTC. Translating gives CASSQENSGGGYNEQFF.

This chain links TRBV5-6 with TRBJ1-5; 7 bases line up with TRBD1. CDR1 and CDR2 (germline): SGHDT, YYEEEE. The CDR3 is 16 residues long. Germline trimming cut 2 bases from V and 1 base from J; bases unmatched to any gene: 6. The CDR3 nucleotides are TGTGCCAGCAGCTTCCACAGGGGCCTCAGCAATCAGCCCCAGCATTTT. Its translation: CASSFHRGLSNQPQHF.

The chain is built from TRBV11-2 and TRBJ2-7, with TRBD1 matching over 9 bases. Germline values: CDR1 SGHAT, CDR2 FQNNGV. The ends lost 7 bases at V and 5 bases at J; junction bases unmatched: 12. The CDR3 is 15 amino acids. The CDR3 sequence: CASTPPDRGRDEQYF. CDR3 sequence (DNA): TGTGCCAGCACCCCCCCGGACAGGGGAAGGGACGAGCAGTACTTC.

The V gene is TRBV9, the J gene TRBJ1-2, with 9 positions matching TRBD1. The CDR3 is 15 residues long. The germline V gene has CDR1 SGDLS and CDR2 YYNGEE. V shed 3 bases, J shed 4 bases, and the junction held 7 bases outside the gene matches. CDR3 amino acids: CASSAADRGLYGYTF. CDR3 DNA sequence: TGTGCCAGCAGCGCCGCGGACAGGGGACTCTATGGCTACACCTTC.

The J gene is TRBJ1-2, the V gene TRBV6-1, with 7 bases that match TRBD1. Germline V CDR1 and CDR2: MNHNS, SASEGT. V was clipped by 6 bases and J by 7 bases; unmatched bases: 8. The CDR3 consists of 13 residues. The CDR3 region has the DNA TGTGCCAGCAGAACAGGGGTTCGAGGTGGCTACACCTTC. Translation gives CASRTGVRGGYTF.

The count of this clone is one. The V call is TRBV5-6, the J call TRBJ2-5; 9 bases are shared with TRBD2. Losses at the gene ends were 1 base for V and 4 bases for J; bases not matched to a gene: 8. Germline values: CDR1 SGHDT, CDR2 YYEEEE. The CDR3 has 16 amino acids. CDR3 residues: CASSLLSGGFTETQYF. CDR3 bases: TGTGCCAGCAGCTTGCTGAGCGGGGGGTTCACAGAGACCCAGTACTTC. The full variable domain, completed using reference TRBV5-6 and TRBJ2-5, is DAGVTQSPTHLIKTRGQQVTLRCSPKSGHDTVSWYQQALGQGPQFIFQYYEEEERQRGNFPDRFSGHQFPNYSSELNVNALLLGDSALYLCASSLLSGGFTETQYFGPGTRLLVL.

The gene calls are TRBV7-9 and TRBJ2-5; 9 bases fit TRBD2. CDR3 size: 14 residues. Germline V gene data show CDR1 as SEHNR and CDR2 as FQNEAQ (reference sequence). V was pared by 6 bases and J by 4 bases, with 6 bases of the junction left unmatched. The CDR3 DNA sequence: TGTGCCAGCAGTGTTCTAGCGGGGCCAGAGACCCAGTACTTC. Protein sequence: CASSVLAGPETQYF.

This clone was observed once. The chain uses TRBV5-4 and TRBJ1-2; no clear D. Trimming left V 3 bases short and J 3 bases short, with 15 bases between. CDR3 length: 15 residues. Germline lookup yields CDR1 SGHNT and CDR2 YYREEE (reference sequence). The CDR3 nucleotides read TGTGCCAGCAGCTACAGCCGGGAGTACCACTATGGCTACACCTTC. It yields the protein CASSYSREYHYGYTF.

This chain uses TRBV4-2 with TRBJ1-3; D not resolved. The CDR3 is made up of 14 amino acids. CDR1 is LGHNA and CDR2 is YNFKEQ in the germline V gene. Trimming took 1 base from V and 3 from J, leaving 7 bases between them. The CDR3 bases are TGTGCCAGCAGCCAAGCCGGAGTTGGAAACACCATATATTTT. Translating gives CASSQAGVGNTIYF.